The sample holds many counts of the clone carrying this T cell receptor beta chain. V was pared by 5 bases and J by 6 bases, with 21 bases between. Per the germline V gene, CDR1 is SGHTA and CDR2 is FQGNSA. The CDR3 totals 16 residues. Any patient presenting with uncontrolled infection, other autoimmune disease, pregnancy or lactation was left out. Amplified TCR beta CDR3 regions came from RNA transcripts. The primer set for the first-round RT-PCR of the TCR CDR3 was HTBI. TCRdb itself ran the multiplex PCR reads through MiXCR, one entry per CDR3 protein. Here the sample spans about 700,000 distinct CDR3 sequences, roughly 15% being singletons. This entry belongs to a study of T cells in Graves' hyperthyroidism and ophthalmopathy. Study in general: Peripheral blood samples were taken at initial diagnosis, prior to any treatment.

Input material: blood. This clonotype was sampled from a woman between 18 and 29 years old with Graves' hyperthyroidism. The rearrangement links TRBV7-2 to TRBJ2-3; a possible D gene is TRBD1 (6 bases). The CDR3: CASSTYRMVQGDTQYF. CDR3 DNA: TGTGCCAGCAGCACATACAGGATGGTACAGGGTGATACGCAGTATTTT.